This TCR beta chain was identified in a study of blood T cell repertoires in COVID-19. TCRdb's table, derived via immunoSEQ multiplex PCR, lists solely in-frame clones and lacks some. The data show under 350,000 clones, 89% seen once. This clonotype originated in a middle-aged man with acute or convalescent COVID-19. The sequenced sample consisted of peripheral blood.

This chain's CDR3 is CASSTRDRGRSGANVLTF. The CDR3 DNA reads as TGTGCCAGTAGTACCAGGGACAGGGGGCGGTCTGGGGCCAACGTCCTGACTTTC. The gene calls are TRBV19 and TRBJ2-6; 12 bases fit TRBD1. Germline V gene lookup returns CDR1 LNHDA and CDR2 SQIVND (reference sequence). This CDR3 spans 18 amino acids. The V and J ends lost 4 bases and 1 base, in that order; junction bases with no gene match: 5.